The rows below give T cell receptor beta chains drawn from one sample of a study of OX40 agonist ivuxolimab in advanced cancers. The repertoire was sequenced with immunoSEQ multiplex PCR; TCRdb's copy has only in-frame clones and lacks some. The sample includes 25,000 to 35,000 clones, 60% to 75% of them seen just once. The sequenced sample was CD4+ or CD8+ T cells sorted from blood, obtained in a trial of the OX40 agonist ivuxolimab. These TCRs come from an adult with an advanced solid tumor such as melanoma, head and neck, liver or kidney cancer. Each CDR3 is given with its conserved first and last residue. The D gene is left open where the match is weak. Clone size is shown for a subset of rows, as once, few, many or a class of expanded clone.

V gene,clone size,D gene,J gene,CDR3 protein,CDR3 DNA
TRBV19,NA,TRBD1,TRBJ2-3,CASRDGTGLGADTQYF,TGTGCCAGTAGGGACGGGACAGGGCTTGGTGCAGATACGCAGTATTTT
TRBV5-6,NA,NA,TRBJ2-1,CASSAWDRWGNEQFF,TGTGCCAGCAGCGCCTGGGACCGCTGGGGCAATGAGCAGTTCTTC
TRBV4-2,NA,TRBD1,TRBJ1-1,CASSQDQGQETEAFF,TGTGCCAGCAGCCAAGATCAGGGACAGGAGACTGAAGCTTTCTTT
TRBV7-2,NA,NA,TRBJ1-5,CASSPSRGNQPQHF,TGTGCCAGCAGTCCTTCTAGGGGCAATCAGCCCCAGCATTTT
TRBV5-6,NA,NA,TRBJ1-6,CASSGGTNSPLHF,TGTGCCAGCAGCGGGGGGACTAATTCACCCCTCCACTTT
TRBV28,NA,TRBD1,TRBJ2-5,CASSFPDRGETQYF,TGTGCCAGCAGTTTCCCGGACAGGGGCGAGACCCAGTACTTC
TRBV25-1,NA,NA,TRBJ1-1,CASSDLSGRETEAFF,TGTGCCAGCAGTGACTTGTCCGGACGGGAAACTGAAGCTTTCTTT
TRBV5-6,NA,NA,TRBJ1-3,CASSPRAEAGNTIYF,TGTGCCAGCAGCCCCCGGGCAGAAGCTGGAAACACCATATATTTT
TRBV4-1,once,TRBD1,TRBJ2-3,CASSQEWTGGSDTQYF,TGCGCCAGCAGCCAAGAGTGGACAGGGGGTTCAGATACGCAGTATTTT
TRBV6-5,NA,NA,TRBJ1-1,CASSYWGNTEAFF,TGTGCCAGCAGTTATTGGGGGAACACTGAAGCTTTCTTT
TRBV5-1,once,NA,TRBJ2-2,CASSTTGGGTGELFF,TGCGCCAGCAGCACCACGGGTGGGGGCACCGGGGAGCTGTTTTTT
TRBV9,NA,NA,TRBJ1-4,CASSVEGGSASEKLFF,TGTGCCAGCAGCGTAGAAGGCGGGTCAGCTAGTGAAAAACTGTTTTTT
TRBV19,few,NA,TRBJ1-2,CASTPTGYNYGYTF,TGTGCCAGTACCCCAACCGGTTATAACTATGGCTACACCTTC
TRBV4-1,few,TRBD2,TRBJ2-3,CASSPLGRLAGGPDTQYF,TGCGCCAGCAGCCCACTCGGCAGACTAGCGGGGGGGCCAGATACGCAGTATTTT
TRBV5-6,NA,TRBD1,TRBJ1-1,CASSFYTRDRIPEAFF,TGTGCCAGCAGCTTCTACACCCGGGACAGGATCCCTGAAGCTTTCTTT
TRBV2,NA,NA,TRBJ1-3,CASSELRTVGNTIYF,TGTGCCAGCAGTGAATTGCGGACAGTTGGAAACACCATATATTTT
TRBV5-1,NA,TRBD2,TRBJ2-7,CASSFLAGGPVAEQYF,TGCGCCAGCAGTTTTCTAGCGGGGGGGCCAGTTGCCGAGCAGTACTTC
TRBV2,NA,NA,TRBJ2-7,CASMLGYEQYF,TGTGCCAGCATGTTGGGGTACGAGCAGTACTTC
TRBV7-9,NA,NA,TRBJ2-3,CASGRGSTDTQYF,TGTGCCAGCGGCAGGGGAAGCACAGATACGCAGTATTTT
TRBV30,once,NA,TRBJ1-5,CAFNQPQHF,TGTGCCTTCAATCAGCCCCAGCATTTT
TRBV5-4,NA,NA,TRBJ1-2,CASSFGGGAYGYTF,TGTGCCAGCAGCTTCGGAGGGGGAGCCTATGGCTACACCTTC
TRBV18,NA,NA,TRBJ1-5,CASSLTREGSNQPQHF,TGTGCCAGCTCACTGACCAGGGAGGGGAGCAATCAGCCCCAGCATTTT
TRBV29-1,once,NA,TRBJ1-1,CSVARQTQNTEAFF,TGCAGCGTTGCTCGACAGACCCAGAACACTGAAGCTTTCTTT
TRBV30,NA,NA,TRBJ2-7,CAWSVGPDVRYEQYF,TGTGCCTGGAGTGTTGGGCCAGACGTCCGGTACGAGCAGTACTTC
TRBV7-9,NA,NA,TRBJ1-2,CASSKQGAANYGYTF,TGTGCCAGCAGCAAACAGGGAGCCGCTAACTATGGCTACACCTTC
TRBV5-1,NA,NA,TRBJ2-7,CASSLGYGVRSYEQYF,TGCGCCAGCAGCTTGGGGTATGGAGTTCGCTCCTACGAGCAGTACTTC
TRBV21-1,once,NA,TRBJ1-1,CASSKRWGLQTYTEAFF,TGTGCCAGCAGCAAAAGGTGGGGTCTACAGACGTACACTGAAGCTTTCTTT
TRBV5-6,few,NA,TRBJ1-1,CASTQTGSRTEAFF,TGTGCCAGCACCCAAACAGGGTCTCGCACTGAAGCTTTCTTT
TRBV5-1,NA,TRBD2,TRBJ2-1,CASSPGTSGGFYNEQFF,TGCGCCAGCAGCCCGGGGACTAGCGGGGGGTTCTACAATGAGCAGTTCTTC
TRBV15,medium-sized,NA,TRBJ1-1,CATSDRLSGTEAFF,TGTGCCACCAGCGATCGACTCTCGGGGACTGAAGCTTTCTTT
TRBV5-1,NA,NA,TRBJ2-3,CASSLGRITDTQYF,TGCGCCAGCAGCTTAGGACGGATCACAGATACGCAGTATTTT
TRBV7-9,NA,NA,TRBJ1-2,CASSYGDIYGYTF,TGTGCCAGCAGCTATGGGGACATCTATGGCTACACCTTC
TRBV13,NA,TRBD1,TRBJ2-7,CASSPGLGQGVYEQYF,TGTGCCAGCAGCCCGGGGCTTGGACAGGGAGTGTACGAGCAGTACTTC
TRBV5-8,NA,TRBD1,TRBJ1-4,CASSYRGNNEKLFF,TGTGCCAGCAGCTACAGGGGGAATAATGAAAAACTGTTTTTT
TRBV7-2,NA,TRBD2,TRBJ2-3,CASSRTSGGVNTQYF,TGTGCCAGCAGCCGTACTAGCGGGGGGGTAAATACGCAGTATTTT
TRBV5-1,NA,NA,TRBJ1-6,CATSRDGNSPLHF,TGCGCCACCTCAAGGGACGGAAATTCACCCCTCCACTTT
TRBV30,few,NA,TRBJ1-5,CAWSLAGNNQPQHF,TGTGCCTGGAGTCTGGCAGGGAACAATCAGCCCCAGCATTTT
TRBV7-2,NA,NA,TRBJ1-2,CASSPFPGAAKSSYGYTF,TGTGCCAGCAGCCCCTTCCCGGGGGCAGCCAAGTCGAGCTATGGCTACACCTTC
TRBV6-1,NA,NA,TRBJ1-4,CASRGGVAEKLFF,TGTGCCAGCAGGGGAGGGGTGGCGGAAAAACTGTTTTTT
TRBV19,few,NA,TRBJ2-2,CASRRGTNTGELFF,TGTGCCAGTCGTAGGGGTACGAACACCGGGGAGCTGTTTTTT
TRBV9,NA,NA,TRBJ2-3,CASSLLLGDTQYF,TGTGCCAGCAGCCTTCTCTTGGGAGATACGCAGTATTTT
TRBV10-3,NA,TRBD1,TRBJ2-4,CAISEKETGPAKNIQYF,TGTGCCATCAGTGAGAAAGAGACAGGGCCAGCCAAAAACATTCAGTACTTC